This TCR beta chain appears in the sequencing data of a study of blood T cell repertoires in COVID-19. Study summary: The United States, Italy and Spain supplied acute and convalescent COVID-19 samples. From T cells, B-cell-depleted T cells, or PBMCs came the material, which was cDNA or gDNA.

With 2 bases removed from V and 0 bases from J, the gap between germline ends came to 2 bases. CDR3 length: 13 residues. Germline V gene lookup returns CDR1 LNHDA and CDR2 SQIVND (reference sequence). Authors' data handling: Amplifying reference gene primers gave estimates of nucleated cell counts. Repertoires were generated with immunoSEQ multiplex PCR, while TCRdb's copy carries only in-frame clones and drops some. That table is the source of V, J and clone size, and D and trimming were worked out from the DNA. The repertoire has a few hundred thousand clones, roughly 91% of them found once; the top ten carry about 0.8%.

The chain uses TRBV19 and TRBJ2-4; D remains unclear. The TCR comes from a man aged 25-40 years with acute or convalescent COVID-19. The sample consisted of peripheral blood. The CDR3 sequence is CASSILAKNIQYF. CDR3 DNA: TGTGCCAGTAGTATACTAGCCAAAAACATTCAGTACTTC.